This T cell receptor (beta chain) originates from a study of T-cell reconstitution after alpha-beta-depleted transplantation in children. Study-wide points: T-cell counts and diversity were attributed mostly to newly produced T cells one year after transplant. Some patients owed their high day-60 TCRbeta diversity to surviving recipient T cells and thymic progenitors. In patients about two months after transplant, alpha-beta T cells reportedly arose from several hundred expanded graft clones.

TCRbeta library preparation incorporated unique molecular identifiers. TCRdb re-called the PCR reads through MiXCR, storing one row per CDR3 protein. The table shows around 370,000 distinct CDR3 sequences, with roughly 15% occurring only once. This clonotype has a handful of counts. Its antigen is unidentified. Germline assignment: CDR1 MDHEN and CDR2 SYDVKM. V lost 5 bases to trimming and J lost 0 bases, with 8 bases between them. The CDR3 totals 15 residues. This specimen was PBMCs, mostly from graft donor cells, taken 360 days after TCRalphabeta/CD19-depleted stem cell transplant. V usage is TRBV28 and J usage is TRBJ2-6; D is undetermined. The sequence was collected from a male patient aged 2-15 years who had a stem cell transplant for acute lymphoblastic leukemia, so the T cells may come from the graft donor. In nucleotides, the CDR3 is TGTGCCAGCAGTCCTAACAGCTCTGGGGCCAACGTCCTGACTTTC. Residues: CASSPNSSGANVLTF. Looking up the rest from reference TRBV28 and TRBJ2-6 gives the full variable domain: DVKVTQSSRYLVKRTGEKVFLECVQDMDHENMFWYRQDPGLGLRLIYFSYDVKMKEKGDIPEGYSVSREKKERFSLILESASTNQTSMYLCASSPNSSGANVLTFGAGSRLTVL.